One sample yielded the 19 T cell receptor beta chains listed below, sequenced in a study of graft-versus-host responses after intestinal transplantation. Data came from immunoSEQ multiplex PCR; TCRdb stores just in-frame clones and leaves some out. The repertoire holds fewer than 20,000 clones, with around 74% as singletons. Graft material was processed, releasing intraepithelial and lamina propria lymphocytes. The material was ileum tissue, obtained 14 days after transplant. Receptors were obtained from a human patient who received an intestinal transplant, so some T cells may come from the graft donor.

In regard to this clone: Different DNA sequences within this sample yield the same CDR3. The V gene is TRBV9, the J gene TRBJ1-1, with TRBD1 identical over 8 bases. The CDR3 is made up of 13 amino acids. Germline CDR1 is SGDLS and CDR2 is YYNGEE. The ends lost 5 bases at V and 4 bases at J; junction bases unmatched: 4. The CDR3 loop is CASSSGTGTEAFF. For the CDR3, the DNA is TGTGCCAGCAGTTCCGGGACAGGCACTGAAGCTTTCTTT.

The gene calls are TRBV30 and TRBJ2-1; the match to TRBD2 covers 7 bases. The J segment lost 0 bases and the V segment lost 1 base, leaving 3 bases of the junction unmatched. The CDR3 has 15 amino acids. Germline V CDR1 and CDR2: GTSNPN, SVGIG (reference sequence). In DNA, the CDR3 is TGTGCCTGGAGTGGGGACTACCTCTCCTACAATGAGCAGTTCTTC. Translating gives CAWSGDYLSYNEQFF.

This chain joins TRBV4-1 and TRBJ2-7; 9 bases align to TRBD2. The CDR3 runs to 16 residues. Germline CDR1 reads MGHRA; CDR2 reads YSYEKL. The J segment lost 2 bases and the V segment lost 2 bases, leaving 7 bases of the junction unmatched. In nucleotides, the CDR3 is TGCGCCAGCAGCCAATCGGCGGGACTAGCTCCCTACGAGCAGTACTTC. Encoded protein: CASSQSAGLAPYEQYF.

The chain is built from TRBV6-1 and TRBJ2-5; perhaps D is TRBD1 or TRBD2 (5 bases each). V lost 0 bases, J lost 4 bases, and 15 bases lay in between. Germline lookup yields CDR1 MNHNS and CDR2 SASEGT. The CDR3 runs to 16 residues. CDR3 nucleotides: TGTGCCAGCAGTGAAGCGCACCTGTATGGGGGAGAGACCCAGTACTTC. It translates to CASSEAHLYGGETQYF.

This chain connects TRBV6-5 to TRBJ1-2, with 8 positions matching TRBD1. Germline loops: CDR1 MNHEY, CDR2 SVGAGI. The CDR3 consists of 16 residues. V shed 0 bases, J shed 8 bases, and the junction held 11 bases outside the gene matches. The CDR3 protein is CASSYSTGDRPWGYTF. In DNA, the CDR3 is TGTGCCAGCAGTTACTCGACCGGGGACAGGCCCTGGGGCTACACCTTC.

This chain joins TRBV5-4 and TRBJ2-3, with D perhaps TRBD2 (6 bases). The CDR3 contains 16 residues. Trimming stripped 2 bases from V and 0 bases from J, with 13 bases between. Germline values: CDR1 SGHNT, CDR2 YYREEE (reference sequence). As DNA, the CDR3 is TGTGCCAGCAGCTTCGGAGCGGGCCTAAGCACAGATACGCAGTATTTT. Its protein product is CASSFGAGLSTDTQYF.

V gene TRBV30 combines with J gene TRBJ2-1, with no clear D. Germline V gene data show CDR1 as GTSNPN and CDR2 as SVGIG (reference sequence). Deletions cut 1 base from V and 0 bases from J, with 10 bases between. The CDR3 covers 15 residues. The CDR3 region is CAWSAPESSYNEQFF. The CDR3 nucleotides read TGTGCCTGGAGTGCCCCGGAGAGCTCCTACAATGAGCAGTTCTTC.

The V call is TRBV5-1, the J call TRBJ2-3; 12 bases match TRBD2. The germline V gene has CDR1 SGHRS and CDR2 YFSETQ. CDR3 length: 17 amino acids. V lost 3 bases and J lost 6; bases outside the gene matches: 11. The CDR3 DNA reads as TGCGCCAGCAGCTCATTCGCTAGCGGGGGGGCTTCGGATACGCAGTATTTT. This translates into CASSSFASGGASDTQYF.

This clone turned up a few times. The gene calls are TRBV7-3 and TRBJ2-1; 8 bases are shared with TRBD2. The V segment lost 4 bases and the J segment 8 bases; nucleotides outside the gene matches: 13. The CDR3 totals 16 residues. Germline lookup yields CDR1 SGHTA and CDR2 FQGTGA. The CDR3 loop is CASSSGSGANGDEQFF. CDR3 nucleotide sequence: TGTGCCAGCAGCTCAGGTAGCGGGGCAAACGGCGATGAGCAGTTCTTC.

The CDR3 coding sequence is TGTGCCAGTAGCCCACTAGCGGGACCGTCCTACAATGAGCAGTTCTTC. It specifies CASSPLAGPSYNEQFF. This chain joins TRBV19 and TRBJ2-1; TRBD2 agrees at 10 bases. The germline CDR1 and CDR2 sequences are LNHDA and SQIVND (reference sequence). The CDR3 totals 16 residues. The J segment lost 1 base and the V segment lost 6 bases, leaving 6 bases of the junction unmatched.

The chain joins TRBV13 to TRBJ2-1; no clear D. V was cut by 1 base and J by 9 bases, with 4 bases left in between. The germline CDR1 and CDR2 sequences are PRHDT and FYEKMQ (reference sequence). This CDR3 comprises 11 residues. CDR3 residues: CASSLEGEQFF. DNA of the CDR3: TGTGCCAGCAGCTTAGAGGGTGAGCAGTTCTTC. Full variable domain (missing parts from reference TRBV13 and TRBJ2-1): AAGVIQSPRHLIKEKRETATLKCYPIPRHDTVYWYQQGPGQDPQFLISFYEKMQSDKGSIPDRFSAQQFSDYHSELNMSSLELGDSALYFCASSLEGEQFFGPGTRLTVL.

This chain joins TRBV6-6 and TRBJ1-2; no clear D gene. The germline V gene has CDR1 MNHNY and CDR2 SVGAGI (reference sequence). This CDR3 comprises 14 residues. Deletions cut 0 bases from V and 8 bases from J, with 13 bases between. The CDR3 here is CASSYSSNKEGYTF. As DNA, the CDR3 is TGTGCCAGCAGTTACTCTTCCAACAAGGAAGGCTACACCTTC.

The chain is built from TRBV14 and TRBJ1-2; no definite D call. V was cut by 0 bases and J by 5 bases, with 10 bases left in between. Germline V gene sequence: CDR1 SGHDN, CDR2 FVKESK. The CDR3 runs to 14 residues. In nucleotides, the CDR3 is TGTGCCAGCAGCCAAGACTGGTACAGTTATGGCTACACCTTC. Protein: CASSQDWYSYGYTF.

This clone was seen a handful of times. Other nucleotide sequences in the sample specify the same CDR3. The V and J genes are TRBV27 and TRBJ2-7; D gene uncertain. Germline V CDR1 and CDR2: MNHEY, SMNVEV (reference sequence). The V and J ends lost 2 bases and 1 base respectively, with 6 bases between them. The length of the CDR3 is 13 residues. The CDR3 reads CASSLTGSYEQYF. The CDR3 DNA follows: TGTGCCAGCAGTTTAACCGGGTCCTACGAGCAGTACTTC.

This clone was observed a single time. This sequence joins TRBV9 and TRBJ2-5, with TRBD2 as a possible D gene (6 bases). Trimming shortened V by 6 bases and J by 4 bases, and 13 bases separated the two germline ends. Germline values: CDR1 SGDLS, CDR2 YYNGEE. CDR3 length: 13 amino acids. CDR3 sequence: CASTPRGSETQYF. CDR3 DNA: TGTGCCAGCACCCCCCGGGGGTCAGAGACCCAGTACTTC.

This clone has a handful of counts. The junction does not match germline at one end; this may be a read error. The chain is built from TRBV6-1 and TRBJ1-1, with D perhaps TRBD1 (6 bases). Germline assignment: CDR1 MNHNS and CDR2 SASEGT. This CDR3 has 13 residues. As DNA, the CDR3 is TGTGCCAGCATTCCAGGGGAGAACGCTGAAGCTTTCTTT. Amino acid sequence: CASIPGENAEAFF.

This clone appeared a few times. The CDR3 is CASSSLGTVYGYTF. For the CDR3, the DNA is TGTGCCAGCAGCTCCCTGGGGACGGTTTATGGCTACACCTTC. The V call is TRBV7-9, the J call TRBJ1-2; tentatively, D is TRBD1 (5 bases). CDR3 length: 14 amino acids. Germline CDR1 is SEHNR and CDR2 is FQNEAQ (reference sequence). With 4 bases removed from V and 5 bases from J, the gap between germline ends came to 14 bases.

The V and J genes are TRBV5-4 and TRBJ1-2; 7 bases map to TRBD1. The V gene end was trimmed by 3 bases and the J gene end by 8 bases; junction bases not matched to a gene: 10. Germline V CDR1 and CDR2: SGHNT, YYREEE (reference sequence). The CDR3 runs 14 residues. As DNA, the CDR3 is TGTGCCAGCAGCTCGGGACAGCCTCTTGAAGGCTACACCTTC. As protein: CASSSGQPLEGYTF.

The chain carries TRBV19 and TRBJ1-4, with 8 bases aligning to TRBD1. The germline gives CDR1 LNHDA, CDR2 SQIVND (reference sequence). J lost 8 bases, V lost 4 bases, and 12 bases had no gene match. The CDR3 loop spans 16 amino acids. CDR3 loop: CASSTTYRTGREKLFF. The CDR3 DNA follows: TGTGCCAGTAGTACGACCTACCGGACAGGGAGGGAAAAACTGTTTTTT.